This T cell receptor (beta chain) was identified during a study of blood T cell repertoires in COVID-19. Whole-study context: Samples came from the United States, Italy and Spain, spanning acute and convalescent COVID-19. From T cells, B-cell-depleted T cells, or PBMCs came the material, which was cDNA or gDNA.

Authors' data handling: For nucleated cells, counts were estimated from reference gene primer amplification. Sequenced by immunoSEQ multiplex PCR; TCRdb stores in-frame clones only, minus some. V, J and clone size were drawn from that table, and D and trimming were deduced from the DNA. The sample has 360,000 or so clones; 88% are singletons. Germline lookup yields CDR1 SGDLS and CDR2 YYNGEE. The CDR3 length is 16 residues. V was trimmed by 1 base and J by 2 bases, leaving 13 bases between them. Input material: PBMCs or T cells enriched from blood (not recorded which). The gene calls are TRBV9 and TRBJ2-1; D is uncertain. The sequence came from a woman aged 25 to 45 who had been exposed to COVID-19. CDR3 sequence: CASSVLAGRTYNEQFF. For the CDR3, the DNA is TGTGCCAGCAGCGTACTGGCAGGCCGGACCTACAATGAGCAGTTCTTC.